The source of this TCR beta chain is a study of OX40 agonist ivuxolimab in advanced cancers. Study-wide context: The treatment was a fully human IgG2 OX40 agonist, ivuxolimab. Two patients with cutaneous melanoma and one with hepatocellular carcinoma, three in total, showed partial responses. Study-wide results and caveats: The CD4+ and CD8+ T cells in the blood had expanded clonally by week 6 at 0.1 to 3.0 mg/kg.

Concerning this clone itself: The antigen is not known.

V shed 1 base, J shed 0 bases, and the junction held 8 bases outside the gene matches. The CDR3 has 16 residues. Germline V gene sequence: CDR1 SQVTM, CDR2 ANQGSEA. TCRdb's copy holds only in-frame clones and misses some; the assay was immunoSEQ multiplex PCR. The sample lists under 85,000 clones; about 94% were seen once. This chain connects TRBV29-1 to TRBJ2-7, with 8 bases that match TRBD1. The receptor was derived from an adult with an advanced solid tumor such as melanoma, head and neck, liver or kidney cancer. Specimen: CD4+ or CD8+ T cells sorted from blood, collected in a trial of the OX40 agonist ivuxolimab. The CDR3 coding sequence is TGCAGCGTTGAAGTACCGGGACAGGCAAACTCCTACGAGCAGTACTTC. Translating it yields CSVEVPGQANSYEQYF.